This T cell receptor (beta chain) was identified in a study of T cell changes during pregnancy in multiple sclerosis. This table comes from immunoSEQ multiplex PCR, and its TCRdb copy is limited to in-frame clones, with some not included. The repertoire consists of around 36,000 clones, with 80% to 95% occurring once and the leading ten covering about 0.42%. The junction had 0 bases not matched to a gene; V was cut back by 6 bases and J by 1 base. CDR1 is MNHEY and CDR2 is SVGAGI in the germline V gene. This CDR3 has 12 amino acids. The source of this sequence is a female donor with multiple sclerosis, enrolled in a pregnancy study. The chain employs TRBV6-5 and TRBJ2-7; 7 nucleotides agree with TRBD2. The specimen was CD4+ T cells from peripheral blood mononuclear cells, collected in the third trimester of pregnancy. The CDR3 sequence is CASRGGSYEQYF. The CDR3 nucleotides read TGTGCCAGCAGGGGGGGGTCCTACGAGCAGTACTTC.